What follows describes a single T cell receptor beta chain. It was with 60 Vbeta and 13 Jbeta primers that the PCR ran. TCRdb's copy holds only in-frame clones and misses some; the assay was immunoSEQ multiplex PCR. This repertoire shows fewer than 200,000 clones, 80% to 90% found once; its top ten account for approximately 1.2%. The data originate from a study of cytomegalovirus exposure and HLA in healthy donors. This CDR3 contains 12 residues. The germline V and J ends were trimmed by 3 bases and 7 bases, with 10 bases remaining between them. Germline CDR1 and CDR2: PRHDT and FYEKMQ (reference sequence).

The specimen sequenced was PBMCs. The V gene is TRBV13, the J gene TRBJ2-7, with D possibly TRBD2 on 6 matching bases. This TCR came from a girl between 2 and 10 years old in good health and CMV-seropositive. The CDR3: CASSFTAGEQYF. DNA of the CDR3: TGTGCCAGCAGCTTTACTGCGGGGGAGCAGTACTTC.